The text below deals with one T cell receptor beta chain. CDR1 is MDHEN, CDR2 SYDVKM, per germline. V was shortened by 6 bases and J by 1 base, with 6 bases between the two germline ends. The CDR3 loop spans 12 amino acids. Data came from immunoSEQ multiplex PCR; TCRdb stores just in-frame clones and leaves some out. The data show 50,000 to 85,000 clones, with approximately 92% seen just once and about a tenth held by the top ten. The sample originates from a study of Tregs in tolerant kidney transplant recipients. The sequence derives from a human donor who received a combined kidney and bone marrow transplant. The genes are TRBV28 and TRBJ1-1; no clear D. The source material was CD8+ T cells from blood, sampled before the transplant. The CDR3 loop reads CASSFRNTEAFF. Written as DNA, the CDR3 is TGTGCCAGCAGCTTCCGGAACACTGAAGCTTTCTTT.